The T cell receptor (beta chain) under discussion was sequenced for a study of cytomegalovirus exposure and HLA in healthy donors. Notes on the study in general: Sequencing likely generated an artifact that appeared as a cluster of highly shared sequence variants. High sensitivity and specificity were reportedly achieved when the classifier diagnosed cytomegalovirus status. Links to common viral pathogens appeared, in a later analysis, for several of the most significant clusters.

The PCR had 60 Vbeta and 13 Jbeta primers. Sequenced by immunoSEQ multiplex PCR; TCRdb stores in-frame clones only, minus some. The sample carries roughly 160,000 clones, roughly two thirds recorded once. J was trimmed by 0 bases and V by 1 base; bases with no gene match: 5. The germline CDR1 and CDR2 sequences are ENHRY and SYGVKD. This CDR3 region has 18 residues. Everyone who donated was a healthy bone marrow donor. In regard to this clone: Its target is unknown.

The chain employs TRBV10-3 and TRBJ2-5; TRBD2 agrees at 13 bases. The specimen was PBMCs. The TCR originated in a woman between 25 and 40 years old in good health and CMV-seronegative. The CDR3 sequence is CAISELGLAGEHQETQYF. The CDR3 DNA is TGTGCCATCAGTGAGTTAGGACTAGCGGGAGAACACCAAGAGACCCAGTACTTC.